This TCR beta chain stems from a study of blood T cell repertoires in COVID-19. Original handling: Reference gene primer amplification yielded estimated nucleated cell counts. TCRdb's copy holds only in-frame clones and misses some; the assay was immunoSEQ multiplex PCR. V, J and clone size derive from that table, while D and trimming were established from the DNA sequence. The repertoire holds about 34,000 clones, 60% to 80% seen once, with approximately 7% in the top ten. The J segment lost 4 bases and the V segment lost 5 bases, leaving 7 bases of the junction unmatched. The CDR3 runs 14 residues. Germline-derived CDR1 and CDR2 are MNHEY and SVGAGI.

The clonotype was recovered from a woman aged 55-75 years with acute or convalescent COVID-19. This chain joins TRBV6-5 and TRBJ1-1; 7 bases match TRBD1. Source material: peripheral blood. The CDR3 bases are TGTGCCAGCAGTAGACAGGGAAAGGGCACTGAAGCTTTCTTT. Its protein is CASSRQGKGTEAFF.